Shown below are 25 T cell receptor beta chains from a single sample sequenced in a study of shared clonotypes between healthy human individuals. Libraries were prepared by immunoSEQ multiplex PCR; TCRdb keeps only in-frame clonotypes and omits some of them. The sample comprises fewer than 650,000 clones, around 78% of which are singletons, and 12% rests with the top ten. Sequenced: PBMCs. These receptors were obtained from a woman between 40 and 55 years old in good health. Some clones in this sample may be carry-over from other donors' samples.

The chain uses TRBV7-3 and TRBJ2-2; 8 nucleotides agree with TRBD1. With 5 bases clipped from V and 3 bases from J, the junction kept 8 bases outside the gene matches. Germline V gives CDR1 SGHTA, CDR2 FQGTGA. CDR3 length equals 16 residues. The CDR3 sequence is CASSPRQGPYTGELFF. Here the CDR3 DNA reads TGTGCCAGCAGCCCTAGACAGGGGCCATACACCGGGGAGCTGTTTTTT.

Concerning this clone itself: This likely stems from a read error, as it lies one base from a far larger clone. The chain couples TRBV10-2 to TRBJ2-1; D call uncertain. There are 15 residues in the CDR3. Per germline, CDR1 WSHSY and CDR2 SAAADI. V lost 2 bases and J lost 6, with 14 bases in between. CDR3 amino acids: CASSENGLPLNEQFF. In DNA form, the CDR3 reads TGCGCCAGCAGTGAGAATGGCTTGCCCCTCAATGAGCAGTTCTTC.

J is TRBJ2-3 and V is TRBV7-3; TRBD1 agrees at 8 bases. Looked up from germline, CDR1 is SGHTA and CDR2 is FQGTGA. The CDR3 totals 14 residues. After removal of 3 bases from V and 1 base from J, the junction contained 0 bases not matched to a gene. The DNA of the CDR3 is TGTGCCAGCAGCTTGACAGGGGGCACAGATACGCAGTATTTT. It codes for CASSLTGGTDTQYF.

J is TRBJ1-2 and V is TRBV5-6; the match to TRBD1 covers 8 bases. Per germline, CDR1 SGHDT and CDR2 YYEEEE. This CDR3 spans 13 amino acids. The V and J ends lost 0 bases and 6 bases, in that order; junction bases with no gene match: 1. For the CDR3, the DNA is TGTGCCAGCAGCTTGGGGACAGGGAATGGCTACACCTTC. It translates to CASSLGTGNGYTF.

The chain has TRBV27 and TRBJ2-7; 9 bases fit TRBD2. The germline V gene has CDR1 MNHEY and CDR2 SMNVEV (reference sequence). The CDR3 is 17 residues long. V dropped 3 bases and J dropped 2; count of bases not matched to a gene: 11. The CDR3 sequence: CASSFKISTSGTYEQYF. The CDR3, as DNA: TGTGCCAGCAGTTTTAAGATCTCGACTAGCGGTACCTACGAGCAGTACTTC.

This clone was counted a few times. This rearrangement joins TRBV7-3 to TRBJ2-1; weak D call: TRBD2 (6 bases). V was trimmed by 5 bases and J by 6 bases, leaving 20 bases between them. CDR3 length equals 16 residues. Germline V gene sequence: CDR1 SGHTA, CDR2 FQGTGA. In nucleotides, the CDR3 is TGTGCCAGCAGCCCCCTCGGAGGGAGGACGGTCAATGAGCAGTTCTTC. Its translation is CASSPLGGRTVNEQFF.

CDR3 in amino acids: CASSSGRASVGGYTF. CDR3 bases: TGTGCCAGCAGCTCAGGGCGAGCCTCCGTGGGAGGCTACACCTTC. The chain carries TRBV7-9 and TRBJ1-2; tentatively, D is TRBD1 (5 bases). CDR3 length equals 15 residues. Germline CDR1 reads SEHNR; CDR2 reads FQNEAQ (reference sequence). V was pared by 4 bases and J by 8 bases, with 20 bases between.

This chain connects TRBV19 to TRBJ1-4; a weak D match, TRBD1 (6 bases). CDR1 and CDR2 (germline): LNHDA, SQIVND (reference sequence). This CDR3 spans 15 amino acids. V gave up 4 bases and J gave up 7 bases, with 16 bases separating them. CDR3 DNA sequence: TGTGCCAGTAGTAGGGGGACACCTCCGGGTGAAAAACTGTTTTTT. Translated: CASSRGTPPGEKLFF.

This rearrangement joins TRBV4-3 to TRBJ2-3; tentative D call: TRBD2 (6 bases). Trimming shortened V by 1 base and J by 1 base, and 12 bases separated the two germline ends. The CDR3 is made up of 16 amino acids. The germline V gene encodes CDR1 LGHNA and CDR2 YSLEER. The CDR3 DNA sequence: TGCGCCAGCAGCCAAGTATTCGGAGGGGGCACAGATACGCAGTATTTT. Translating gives CASSQVFGGGTDTQYF.

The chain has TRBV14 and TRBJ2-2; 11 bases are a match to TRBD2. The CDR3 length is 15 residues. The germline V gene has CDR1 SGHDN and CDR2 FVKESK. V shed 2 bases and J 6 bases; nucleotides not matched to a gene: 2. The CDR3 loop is CASSQQLAGAGELFF. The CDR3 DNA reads TGTGCCAGCAGCCAACAACTAGCGGGAGCCGGGGAGCTGTTTTTT.

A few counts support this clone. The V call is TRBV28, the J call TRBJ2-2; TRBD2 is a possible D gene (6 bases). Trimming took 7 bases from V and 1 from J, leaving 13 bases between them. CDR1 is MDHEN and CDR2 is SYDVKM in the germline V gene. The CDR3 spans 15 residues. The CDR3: CASTRDSENTGELFF. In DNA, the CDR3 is TGTGCCAGCACCCGGGACTCCGAGAACACCGGGGAGCTGTTTTTT.

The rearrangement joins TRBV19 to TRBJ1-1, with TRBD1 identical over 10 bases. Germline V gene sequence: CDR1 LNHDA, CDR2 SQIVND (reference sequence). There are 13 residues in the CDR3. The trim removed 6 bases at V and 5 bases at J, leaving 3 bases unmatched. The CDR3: CASRDRGETEAFF. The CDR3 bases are TGTGCCAGTAGGGACAGGGGGGAAACTGAAGCTTTCTTT.

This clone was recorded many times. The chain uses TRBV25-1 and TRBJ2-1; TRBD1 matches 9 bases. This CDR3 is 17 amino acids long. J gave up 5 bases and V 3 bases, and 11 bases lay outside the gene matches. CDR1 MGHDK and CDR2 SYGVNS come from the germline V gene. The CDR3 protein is CASSDPNGQGTHNEQFF. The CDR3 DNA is TGTGCCAGCAGTGACCCCAATGGACAGGGGACACACAATGAGCAGTTCTTC.

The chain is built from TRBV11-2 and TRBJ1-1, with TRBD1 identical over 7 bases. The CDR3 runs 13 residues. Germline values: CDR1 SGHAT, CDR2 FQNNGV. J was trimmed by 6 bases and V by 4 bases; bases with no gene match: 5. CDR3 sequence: CASSSRGIAEAFF. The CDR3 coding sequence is TGTGCCAGCAGCTCCAGGGGGATCGCTGAAGCTTTCTTT.

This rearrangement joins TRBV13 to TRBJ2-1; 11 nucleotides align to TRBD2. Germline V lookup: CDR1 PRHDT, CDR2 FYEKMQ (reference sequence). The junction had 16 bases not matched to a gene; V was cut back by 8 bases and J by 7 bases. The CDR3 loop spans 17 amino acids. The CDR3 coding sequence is TGTGCCAGCGGTAAAAGTAGCGGGAGGGTTGTTTATAATGAGCAGTTCTTC. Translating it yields CASGKSSGRVVYNEQFF. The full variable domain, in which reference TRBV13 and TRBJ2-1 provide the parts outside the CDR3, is AAGVIQSPRHLIKEKRETATLKCYPIPRHDTVYWYQQGPGQDPQFLISFYEKMQSDKGSIPDRFSAQQFSDYHSELNMSSLELGDSALYFCASGKSSGRVVYNEQFFGPGTRLTVL.

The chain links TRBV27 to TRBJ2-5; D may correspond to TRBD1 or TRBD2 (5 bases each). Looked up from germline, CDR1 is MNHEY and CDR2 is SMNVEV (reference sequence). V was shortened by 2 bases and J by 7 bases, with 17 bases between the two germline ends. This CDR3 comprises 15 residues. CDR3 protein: CASSLDGTDPWTQYF. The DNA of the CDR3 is TGTGCCAGCAGTTTAGATGGGACGGATCCATGGACCCAGTACTTC.

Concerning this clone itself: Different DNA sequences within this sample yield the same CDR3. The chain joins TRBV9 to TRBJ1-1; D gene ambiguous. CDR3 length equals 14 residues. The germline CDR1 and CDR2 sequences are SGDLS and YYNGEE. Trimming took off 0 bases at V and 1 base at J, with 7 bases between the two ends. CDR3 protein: CASSVVGQNTEAFF. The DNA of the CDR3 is TGTGCCAGCAGCGTAGTCGGCCAGAACACTGAAGCTTTCTTT.

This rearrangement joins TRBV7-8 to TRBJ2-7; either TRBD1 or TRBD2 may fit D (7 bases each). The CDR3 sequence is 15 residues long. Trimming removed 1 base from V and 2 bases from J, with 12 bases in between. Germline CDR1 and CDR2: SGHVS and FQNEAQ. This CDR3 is CASSLVRGGTYEQYF. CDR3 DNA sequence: TGTGCCAGCAGCTTAGTCAGGGGGGGGACCTACGAGCAGTACTTC.

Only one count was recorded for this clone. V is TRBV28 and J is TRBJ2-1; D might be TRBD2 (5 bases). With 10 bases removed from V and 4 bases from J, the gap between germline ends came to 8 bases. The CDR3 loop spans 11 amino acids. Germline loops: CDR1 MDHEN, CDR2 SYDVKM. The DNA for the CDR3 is TGTGCCACAAGCGGATACAATGAGCAGTTCTTC. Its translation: CATSGYNEQFF. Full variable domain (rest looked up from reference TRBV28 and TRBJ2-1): DVKVTQSSRYLVKRTGEKVFLECVQDMDHENMFWYRQDPGLGLRLIYFSYDVKMKEKGDIPEGYSVSREKKERFSLILESASTNQTSMYLCATSGYNEQFFGPGTRLTVL.

CDR3: CASSVNPTAPGELFF. The CDR3 nucleotides are TGTGCCAGTAGTGTAAACCCGACAGCCCCCGGGGAGCTGTTTTTT. The V and J genes are TRBV19 and TRBJ2-2; D is possibly TRBD1 (5 bases). This CDR3 contains 15 residues. V gave up 5 bases and J gave up 6 bases, with 16 bases separating them. Germline CDR1 and CDR2: LNHDA and SQIVND (reference sequence).

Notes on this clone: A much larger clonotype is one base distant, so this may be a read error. CDR3 sequence reads: CASSQDWGYDQPQHF. The CDR3 nucleotides are TGCGCCAGCAGCCAAGATTGGGGGTACGATCAGCCCCAGCATTTT. This sequence joins TRBV4-1 and TRBJ1-5; a possible D gene is TRBD1 (5 bases). Trimming removed 0 bases from V and 5 bases from J, with 11 bases in between. CDR1 is MGHRA, CDR2 YSYEKL, per germline. The CDR3 has 15 residues.

In nucleotides, the CDR3 is TGTGCCAGCAGCCTTCCGGGACTAGCGGACACCGGGGAGCTGTTTTTT. Translating gives CASSLPGLADTGELFF. The rearrangement joins TRBV7-3 to TRBJ2-2; 11 positions match TRBD2. Per the germline V gene, CDR1 is SGHTA and CDR2 is FQGTGA. There are 16 residues in the CDR3. V was clipped by 5 bases and J by 3 bases; unmatched bases: 5.

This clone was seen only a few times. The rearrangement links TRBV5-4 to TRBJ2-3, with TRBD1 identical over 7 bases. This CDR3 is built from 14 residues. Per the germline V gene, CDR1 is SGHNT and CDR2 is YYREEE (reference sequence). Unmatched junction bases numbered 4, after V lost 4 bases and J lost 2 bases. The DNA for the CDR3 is TGTGCCAGCAGCGAACAGGGGAACACAGATACGCAGTATTTT. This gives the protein CASSEQGNTDTQYF.

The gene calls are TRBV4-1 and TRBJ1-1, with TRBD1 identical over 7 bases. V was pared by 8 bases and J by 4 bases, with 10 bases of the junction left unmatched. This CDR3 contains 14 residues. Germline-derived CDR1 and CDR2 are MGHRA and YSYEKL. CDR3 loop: CASRMGTVGTEAFF. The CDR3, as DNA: TGCGCCAGCCGGATGGGGACAGTCGGCACTGAAGCTTTCTTT.

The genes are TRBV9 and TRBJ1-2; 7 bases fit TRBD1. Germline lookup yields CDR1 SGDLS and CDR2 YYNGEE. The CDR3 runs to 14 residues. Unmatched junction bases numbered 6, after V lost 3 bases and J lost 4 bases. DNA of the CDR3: TGTGCCAGCAGCGGACCACAGGGGATCTATGGCTACACCTTC. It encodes CASSGPQGIYGYTF.